Shown below are 15 T cell receptor beta chains from a single sample sequenced in a study of blood T cells in healthy people across ages. PCR was performed a second time for about 7 to 12 cycles using a sample-barcoded 5' primer and a J-beta primer mix. Each CDR3 protein gets one entry after TCRdb re-called the 5' RACE reads with MiXCR. Among about 700,000 distinct CDR3 sequences listed, roughly 32% were seen once. Sequenced material: blood. Receptors originate from a woman aged 80 or over in good health.

Points on this clonotype: One end of the junction does not line up with germline, which may come from a read error. The CDR3 sequence is CSAVIGAGGETRYF. CDR3 DNA: TGCAGTGCCGTGATCGGAGCGGGGGGGGAGACCCGGTACTTC. The chain links TRBV20-1 to TRBJ2-5; 10 bases fit TRBD2. This CDR3 comprises 14 residues. From germline, CDR1 is DFQATT and CDR2 SNEGSKA (reference sequence).

This clonotype was counted many times. This chain joins TRBV5-6 and TRBJ2-3, with D perhaps given as TRBD1 or TRBD2 (5 bases each). This CDR3 spans 15 amino acids. V was pared by 2 bases and J by 6 bases, with 16 bases between. The germline V gene has CDR1 SGHDT and CDR2 YYEEEE. In DNA form, the CDR3 reads TGTGCCAGCAGCTTTGGGACGTCGCGGAGGGATACGCAGTATTTT. Its protein is CASSFGTSRRDTQYF. Using reference TRBV5-6 and TRBJ2-3 for the parts outside the CDR3, the full variable domain is DAGVTQSPTHLIKTRGQQVTLRCSPKSGHDTVSWYQQALGQGPQFIFQYYEEEERQRGNFPDRFSGHQFPNYSSELNVNALLLGDSALYLCASSFGTSRRDTQYFGPGTRLTVL.

There are many counts of this clonotype. As DNA, the CDR3 is TGTGCCAGCAGCCCCAACAGGGTTCCTGGGGCCAACGTCCTGACTTTC. Protein: CASSPNRVPGANVLTF. This chain connects TRBV28 to TRBJ2-6; D might be TRBD1 (6 bases). CDR3 size: 16 residues. Germline loops: CDR1 MDHEN, CDR2 SYDVKM. V lost 6 bases, J lost 2 bases, and 14 bases lay in between.

The CDR3 spells CASSTDVNNEQFF. The CDR3 DNA follows: TGCGCCAGCAGCACGGACGTCAACAATGAGCAGTTCTTC. The chain combines TRBV5-1 with TRBJ2-1; D unresolved. Germline values: CDR1 SGHRS, CDR2 YFSETQ. This CDR3 contains 13 residues. The V end lost 4 bases, the J end lost 5 bases, and 10 bases lay between the germline ends.

V usage is TRBV30 and J usage is TRBJ2-1; either TRBD1 or TRBD2 may fit D (5 bases each). CDR3 length: 14 amino acids. Germline CDR1 GTSNPN, CDR2 SVGIG (reference sequence). Between the trimmed V and J ends, which lost 3 bases and 2 bases, there was a span of 11 bases. For the CDR3, the DNA is TGTGCCTGGAGAGAGGGGAGCCCCTACAATGAGCAGTTCTTC. It yields the protein CAWREGSPYNEQFF.

In its sample, this clonotype was seen many times. The rearrangement uses TRBV20-1 and TRBJ1-1; no definite D call. The germline V gene encodes CDR1 DFQATT and CDR2 SNEGSKA (reference sequence). This CDR3 comprises 13 residues. V lost 3 bases and J 5 bases, leaving 13 bases between the germline ends. CDR3 sequence reads: CSASPGLGTEAFF. As DNA, the CDR3 is TGCAGTGCTAGTCCCGGATTGGGGACTGAAGCTTTCTTT.

This clonotype appeared many times. The chain is built from TRBV15 and TRBJ2-5; possible D gene TRBD2, 5 bases. V lost 4 bases, J lost 4 bases, and 16 bases lay in between. The germline V gene has CDR1 LNHNV and CDR2 YYDKDF (reference sequence). The CDR3 length is 15 residues. The CDR3 sequence: CATSKPVDRGETQYF. CDR3 nucleotide sequence: TGTGCCACCAGCAAGCCGGTCGACCGGGGAGAGACCCAGTACTTC.

This clonotype was seen at least ten times. V usage is TRBV5-1 and J usage is TRBJ1-6; 7 nucleotides agree with TRBD1. The germline gives CDR1 SGHRS, CDR2 YFSETQ. The V and J ends lost 5 bases and 10 bases, in that order; junction bases with no gene match: 12. CDR3 length equals 15 residues. This chain's CDR3 is CASRAERGGQSPLHF. Written as DNA, the CDR3 is TGCGCCAGCAGAGCAGAGAGAGGGGGCCAGTCACCCCTCCACTTT.

Many counts were recorded for this clonotype. The V gene is TRBV6-6, the J gene TRBJ1-2; D not resolved. This CDR3 is 12 amino acids long. V lost 5 bases and J lost 4, with 8 bases in between. Germline V lookup: CDR1 MNHNY, CDR2 SVGAGI (reference sequence). The CDR3 DNA sequence: TGTGCCAGCAGTCCCAACACCTATGGCTACACCTTC. Translation: CASSPNTYGYTF.

This clonotype was seen a few times. V gene TRBV6-5 combines with J gene TRBJ1-2; weak D call: TRBD1 (6 bases). This CDR3 contains 14 residues. Between the trimmed V and J ends, which lost 2 bases and 4 bases, there was a span of 11 bases. Germline CDR1 and CDR2: MNHEY and SVGAGI. The CDR3 sequence is CASSYRGSPYGYTF. DNA of the CDR3: TGTGCCAGCAGTTACAGGGGGTCCCCCTATGGCTACACCTTC.

This clonotype has only a few counts. The chain has TRBV12-3 or TRBV12-4 and TRBJ1-4; D ambiguous. CDR3 size: 14 residues. Between the trimmed V and J ends, which lost 2 bases and 3 bases, there was a span of 7 bases. CDR3 protein: CASSLTRANEKLFF. The CDR3 coding sequence is TGTGCCAGCAGTTTAACGCGGGCTAATGAAAAACTGTTTTTT.

The chain combines TRBV29-1 with TRBJ1-2; D is ambiguous. V shed 6 bases and J shed 4 bases, with 18 bases lying between them. This CDR3 contains 14 residues. Germline V gene sequence: CDR1 SQVTM, CDR2 ANQGSEA. This CDR3 is CSVQPSVGLYGYTF. DNA for the CDR3: TGCAGCGTCCAGCCATCGGTAGGACTCTATGGCTACACCTTC.

This clonotype appeared a few times. This chain joins TRBV20-1 and TRBJ2-4; 7 bases fit TRBD1. Germline-derived CDR1 and CDR2 are DFQATT and SNEGSKA (reference sequence). V was clipped by 5 bases and J by 13 bases; unmatched bases: 20. This CDR3 has 15 amino acids. The CDR3 sequence: CSAPIATGPIGEQYF. CDR3 DNA: TGCAGTGCTCCTATCGCGACAGGGCCCATCGGGGAGCAGTACTTC.

In its sample, this clonotype was seen a few times. This rearrangement joins TRBV12-5 to TRBJ2-1, with 9 positions matching TRBD2. In germline, CDR1 is LGHNT, CDR2 FRNRAP. The V segment lost 4 bases and the J segment 0 bases; nucleotides outside the gene matches: 22. The CDR3 has 22 residues. CDR3 amino acids: CASGSHSRGGPISGSSYNEQFF. The CDR3 DNA is TGTGCTAGTGGTTCCCACTCGCGGGGGGGCCCTATCTCGGGAAGCTCCTACAATGAGCAGTTCTTC.

The chain uses TRBV11-2 and TRBJ1-5, with TRBD1 matching 8 bases. CDR1 and CDR2 (germline): SGHAT, FQNNGV. The V and J ends lost 0 bases and 6 bases, in that order; junction bases with no gene match: 7. This CDR3 comprises 16 residues. CDR3 amino acids: CASSLDGQGAAQPQHF. The DNA of the CDR3 is TGTGCCAGCAGCTTAGATGGGCAGGGGGCCGCTCAGCCCCAGCATTTT.